This T cell receptor (beta chain) was profiled in a study of blood T cell repertoires in COVID-19 (dated by TCRdb to the early 2020s). Background for the entire study: Samples covering the acute and convalescent phases of COVID-19 were provided by collaborators in the United States, Italy and Spain. Samples came from the ongoing ImmuneRACE study (first 160 participants) plus 1,254 subjects from 6 global collaborators. Subjects who had been exposed to COVID-19, were actively infected with it, or had recovered from it provided the deeply sampled blood TCRbeta repertoires that made up the dataset. Where HLA class I and class II types were available, the types were taken from metadata supplied by the sample provider, not from assay-based typing. Nearly every sample came with metadata listing a de-identified subject ID, COVID-19 status, age in years and sex. The repertoires were made available in a free public database intended to serve as a resource for research on the immune response to SARS-CoV-2. The prospective study material was composed of cDNA or gDNA derived from T cells, B-cell-depleted T cells, or PBMCs.

The immunoSEQ Assay, a bias-controlled multiplex PCR, was used to amplify TCRbeta CDR3 regions from genomic DNA. In the source study's methods: Within the assay, amplification of reference gene primers was used to estimate how many nucleated cells each sample contained. Sequence reads were collapsed and filtered to measure the absolute abundance of every unique TCRbeta CDR3 rearrangement. For each sample, productive Simpson clonality was calculated as the square root of Simpson's diversity index over productive rearrangements. This is the immuneACCESS table as TCRdb keeps it, with only in-frame sequences that have V and J called. A part of the clones is gone; compared with another copy, unresolved V genes explain less than half, and the rest is unexplained. That table gives V, J and clone size, and the DNA gave D and trimming. Across this sample there are 84,000 or so clones, with 85% to 95% seen only once. The ten largest clones add up to under 7.5% of the sample.

CDR3 length: 15 amino acids, cysteine to phenylalanine. Here the CDR3 DNA is all that survives: 45 bases in frame from base 1. According to the germline V gene, CDR1 reads SGDLS and CDR2 reads YYNGEE. Trimming removed 1 base from V and 0 bases from J; the gene matches leave 0 bases unexplained. The paper's findings and limits, for the study overall: Clinical and demographic metadata were provided uncurated, with the amount varying by source and participant.

A note on this clone: There is no known antigen for this receptor. No quality values exist for individual bases; no much larger clone is one base distant.

Collaborating institutions collected whole blood in K2EDTA tubes following their own protocols. For TCRbeta analysis, collaborators shipped samples in one of three forms: frozen whole blood, isolated PBMCs, or DNA extracted from either of those sample types. Sequenced: peripheral blood. The V and J segments used are TRBV9 and TRBJ2-1, with TRBD1 matching 8 junction bases. This TCR came from an older woman with active COVID-19. The sequenced DNA: TGTGCCAGCAGCGTAACAGGGGGCTCCTACAATGAGCAGTTCTTC. This is translated as CASSVTGGSYNEQFF.